A single sample gave rise to the 2 T cell receptor beta chains below, sequenced in a study of regulatory T cells in long-lasting Graves disease. Time point of the sample: persistent/refractory GD, antithyroid drugs over 5 years with positive TRAb. Researchers made the TCR library from RNA that was extracted from PBMCs. The authors built TCR beta libraries using iRepertoire HTBI primers and Arm-PCR of CDR3 regions. MiXCR, run by TCRdb on the multiplex PCR reads, gives a single entry per CDR3 protein. The data hold fewer than 550,000 distinct CDR3 sequences, with around a fifth observed a single time. The sequenced sample was peripheral blood mononuclear cells (PBMCs), obtained when the disease was refractory, from a patient treated with antithyroid drugs. The receptors shown here come from a female donor with Graves disease.

This clonotype was seen repeatedly, ten times or more. The CDR3 here is CAITRGGDRTGYTF. CDR3 DNA: TGTGCCATCACCCGAGGAGGGGACCGCACTGGCTACACCTTC. This chain links TRBV10-3 with TRBJ1-2; D may be TRBD1 (5 bases). V was cut by 7 bases and J by 7 bases, with 19 bases left in between. The CDR3 covers 14 residues. CDR1 ENHRY and CDR2 SYGVKD come from the germline V gene.

This sequence joins TRBV19 and TRBJ2-2; D possibly corresponds to TRBD2 (6 bases). CDR3 length: 14 amino acids. V shed 3 bases and J shed 6 bases, with 11 bases lying between them. Germline CDR1 LNHDA, CDR2 SQIVND (reference sequence). This CDR3 is CASSIGGVAGELFF. The CDR3 coding sequence is TGTGCCAGTAGTATCGGAGGGGTGGCCGGGGAGCTGTTTTTT. The full variable domain, in which reference TRBV19 and TRBJ2-2 provide the parts outside the CDR3, is DGGITQSPKYLFRKEGQNVTLSCEQNLNHDAMYWYRQDPGQGLRLIYYSQIVNDFQKGDIAEGYSVSREKKESFPLTVTSAQKNPTAFYLCASSIGGVAGELFFGEGSRLTVL.